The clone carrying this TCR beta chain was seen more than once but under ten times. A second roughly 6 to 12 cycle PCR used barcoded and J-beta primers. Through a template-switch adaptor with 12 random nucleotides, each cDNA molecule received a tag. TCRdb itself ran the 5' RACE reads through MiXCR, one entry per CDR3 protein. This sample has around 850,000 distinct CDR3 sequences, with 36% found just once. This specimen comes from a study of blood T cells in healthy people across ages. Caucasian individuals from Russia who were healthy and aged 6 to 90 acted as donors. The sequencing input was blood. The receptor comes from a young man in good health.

The CDR3 loop is CSARQGAELSSPLHF. CDR3 DNA: TGCAGTGCTCGCCAAGGGGCAGAGCTTTCGTCACCCCTCCACTTT. This rearrangement joins TRBV20-1 to TRBJ1-6; possible D gene TRBD1, 5 bases. Germline V lookup: CDR1 DFQATT, CDR2 SNEGSKA (reference sequence). V was pared by 5 bases and J by 10 bases, with 21 bases between. CDR3 size: 15 residues.